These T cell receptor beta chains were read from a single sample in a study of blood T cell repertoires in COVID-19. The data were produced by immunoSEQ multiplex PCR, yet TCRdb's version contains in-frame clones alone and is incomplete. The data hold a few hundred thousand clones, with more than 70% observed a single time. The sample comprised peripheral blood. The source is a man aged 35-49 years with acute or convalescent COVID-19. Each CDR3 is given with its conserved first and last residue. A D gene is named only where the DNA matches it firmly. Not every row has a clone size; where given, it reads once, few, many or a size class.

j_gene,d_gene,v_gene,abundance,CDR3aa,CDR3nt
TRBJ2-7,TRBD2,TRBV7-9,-,CASSLAGTSGTLSSYEQYF,TGTGCCAGCAGCTTAGCGGGGACTAGCGGGACCCTCTCCTCCTACGAGCAGTACTTC
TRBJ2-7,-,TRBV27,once,CASSLTDSSYEQYF,TGTGCCAGCAGTTTAACGGACAGCTCCTACGAGCAGTACTTC
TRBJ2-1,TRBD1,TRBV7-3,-,CASSLDRGIYNEQFF,TGTGCCAGCAGCTTAGACAGGGGGATATACAATGAGCAGTTCTTC
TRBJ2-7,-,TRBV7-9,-,CASSHEGRAYEQYF,TGTGCCAGCAGCCACGAGGGCAGAGCCTACGAGCAGTACTTC
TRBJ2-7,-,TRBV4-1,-,CASSQEEGAGLSSYEQYF,TGCGCCAGCAGCCAAGAGGAAGGCGCGGGGTTAAGCTCCTACGAGCAGTACTTC
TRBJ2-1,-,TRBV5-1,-,CASSFSNEQFF,TGCGCCAGCAGCTTCAGCAATGAGCAGTTCTTC
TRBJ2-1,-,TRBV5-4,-,CASSPTIANEQFF,TGTGCCAGCAGCCCGACTATAGCGAATGAGCAGTTCTTC
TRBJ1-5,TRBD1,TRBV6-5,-,CASSRDRYQPQHF,TGTGCCAGCAGTCGGGACAGATATCAGCCCCAGCATTTT
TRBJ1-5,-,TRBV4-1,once,CASSQDGRGRTQPQHF,TGCGCCAGCAGCCAAGACGGGCGGGGGAGGACCCAGCCCCAGCATTTT
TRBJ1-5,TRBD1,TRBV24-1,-,CPATGRNQPQHF,TGTCCTGCGACAGGGCGCAATCAGCCCCAGCATTTT
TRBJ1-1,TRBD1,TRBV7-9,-,CASSLAGGLTEAFF,TGTGCCAGCAGCTTAGCAGGGGGCTTAACTGAAGCTTTCTTT
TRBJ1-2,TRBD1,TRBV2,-,CASSPGTVIYGYTF,TGTGCCAGCAGCCCCGGGACAGTTATCTATGGCTACACCTTC
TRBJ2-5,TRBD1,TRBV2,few,CASSERGRETQYF,TGTGCCAGCAGTGAAAGGGGGCGGGAGACCCAGTACTTC
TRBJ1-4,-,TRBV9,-,CASSVSPQGGEKLFF,TGTGCCAGCAGCGTTTCCCCACAGGGTGGGGAAAAACTGTTTTTT
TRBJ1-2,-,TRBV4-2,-,CASSQDPDTNYGYTF,TGTGCCAGCAGCCAAGATCCAGATACTAACTATGGCTACACCTTC
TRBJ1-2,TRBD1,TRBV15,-,CATSRLGQALGYTF,TGTGCCACCAGCAGATTGGGACAGGCACTTGGCTACACCTTC
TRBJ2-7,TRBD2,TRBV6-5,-,CASKTSGGQFYEQYF,TGTGCCAGCAAAACTAGCGGGGGACAGTTCTACGAGCAGTACTTC
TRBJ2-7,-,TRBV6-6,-,CASTLRQGSSYEQYF,TGTGCCAGCACCCTACGCCAGGGCAGTTCCTACGAGCAGTACTTC
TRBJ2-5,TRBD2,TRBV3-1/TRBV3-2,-,CASSLRIAGGETQYF,TGTGCCAGCAGCCTCCGGATAGCGGGGGGAGAGACCCAGTACTTC
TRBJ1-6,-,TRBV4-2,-,CASSQEVDSNNSPLHF,TGTGCCAGCAGCCAAGAAGTAGACAGTAATAATTCACCCCTCCACTTT
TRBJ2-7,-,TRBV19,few,CASSHKGGEQYF,TGTGCCAGTAGCCACAAAGGGGGCGAGCAGTACTTC
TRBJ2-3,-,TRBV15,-,CATSRADGPTDTQYF,TGTGCCACCAGCAGAGCTGATGGCCCAACAGATACGCAGTATTTT